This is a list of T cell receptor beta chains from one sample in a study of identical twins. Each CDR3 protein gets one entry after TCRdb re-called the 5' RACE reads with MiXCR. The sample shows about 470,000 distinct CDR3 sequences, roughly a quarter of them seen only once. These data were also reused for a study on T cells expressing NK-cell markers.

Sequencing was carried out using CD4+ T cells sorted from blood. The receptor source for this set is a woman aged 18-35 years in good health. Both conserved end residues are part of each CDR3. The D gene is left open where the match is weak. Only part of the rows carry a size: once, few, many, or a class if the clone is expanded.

CDR3aa: CSVERDRDNEQFF
CDR3nt: TGCAGCGTTGAAAGGGACAGAGACAATGAGCAGTTCTTC
d_gene: TRBD1
j_gene: TRBJ2-1
v_gene: TRBV29-1
abundance: many

CDR3aa: CASSPASLMNTEAFF
CDR3nt: TGTGCCAGCTCTCCGGCGTCTCTTATGAACACTGAAGCTTTCTTT
d_gene: NA
j_gene: TRBJ1-1
v_gene: TRBV6-1
abundance: few

CDR3aa: CSARVPTSYNEQFF
CDR3nt: TGCAGTGCTAGGGTCCCTACCTCCTACAATGAGCAGTTCTTC
d_gene: NA
j_gene: TRBJ2-1
v_gene: TRBV20-1
abundance: few

CDR3aa: CATSDFAGYQPQHF
CDR3nt: TGTGCCACCAGTGATTTTGCTGGGTATCAGCCCCAGCATTTT
d_gene: NA
j_gene: TRBJ1-5
v_gene: TRBV24-1
abundance: NA

CDR3aa: CASSRGPWGYEQYF
CDR3nt: TGTGCCAGCAGTAGGGGGCCGTGGGGCTACGAGCAGTACTTC
d_gene: TRBD1
j_gene: TRBJ2-7
v_gene: TRBV27
abundance: NA

CDR3aa: CASSLGFTVNPETQYF
CDR3nt: TGTGCCAGCAGCTTAGGTTTCACGGTGAATCCAGAGACCCAGTACTTC
d_gene: NA
j_gene: TRBJ2-5
v_gene: TRBV7-9
abundance: NA

CDR3aa: CASSLDWRGGELFF
CDR3nt: TGTGCCAGCAGCTTAGACTGGAGGGGCGGGGAGCTGTTTTTT
d_gene: NA
j_gene: TRBJ2-2
v_gene: TRBV11-2
abundance: few

CDR3aa: CASSRQGTETQYF
CDR3nt: TGTGCCAGCAGTCGACAGGGGACGGAGACCCAGTACTTC
d_gene: TRBD1
j_gene: TRBJ2-5
v_gene: TRBV6-1
abundance: few

CDR3aa: CSAKDRGNGELFF
CDR3nt: TGCAGTGCTAAGGACAGGGGGAACGGGGAGCTGTTTTTT
d_gene: TRBD1
j_gene: TRBJ2-2
v_gene: TRBV20-1
abundance: NA

CDR3aa: CASKRSGTDKQFF
CDR3nt: TGTGCCAGTAAACGCTCCGGGACAGACAAGCAGTTCTTC
d_gene: TRBD1
j_gene: TRBJ2-1
v_gene: TRBV19
abundance: few

CDR3aa: CASSESGREGDTQYF
CDR3nt: TGCGCCAGCAGTGAGAGCGGGAGGGAGGGCGATACGCAGTATTTT
d_gene: TRBD2
j_gene: TRBJ2-3
v_gene: TRBV10-2
abundance: NA

CDR3aa: CASSLPQGTGELFF
CDR3nt: TGTGCCAGCAGTTTACCCCAGGGCACCGGGGAGCTGTTTTTT
d_gene: NA
j_gene: TRBJ2-2
v_gene: TRBV12-3/TRBV12-4
abundance: NA

CDR3aa: CASSLAGGSGTEAFF
CDR3nt: TGTGCCAGCAGTTTAGCGGGCGGGTCGGGCACTGAAGCTTTCTTT
d_gene: NA
j_gene: TRBJ1-1
v_gene: TRBV12-3/TRBV12-4
abundance: NA

CDR3aa: CASRQGLNTEAFF
CDR3nt: TGTGCCAGCAGGCAGGGGTTGAACACTGAAGCTTTCTTT
d_gene: NA
j_gene: TRBJ1-1
v_gene: TRBV6-1
abundance: NA

CDR3aa: CASSLDWSDTEAFF
CDR3nt: TGCGCCAGCAGCTTGGACTGGTCGGACACTGAAGCTTTCTTT
d_gene: NA
j_gene: TRBJ1-1
v_gene: TRBV5-1
abundance: few

CDR3aa: CASGGPNTDTQYF
CDR3nt: TGTGCCAGCGGAGGACCCAACACAGATACGCAGTATTTT
d_gene: NA
j_gene: TRBJ2-3
v_gene: TRBV2
abundance: NA

CDR3aa: CATSIRQPDTQYF
CDR3nt: TGTGCCACCAGCATTAGACAGCCCGATACGCAGTATTTT
d_gene: NA
j_gene: TRBJ2-3
v_gene: TRBV15
abundance: NA

CDR3aa: CSARDRQNEKLFF
CDR3nt: TGCAGTGCTAGGGACAGGCAAAATGAAAAACTGTTTTTT
d_gene: TRBD1
j_gene: TRBJ1-4
v_gene: TRBV20-1
abundance: NA

CDR3aa: CASSLGRTAITDTQYF
CDR3nt: TGCGCCAGCAGCCTGGGCCGGACAGCAATCACAGATACGCAGTATTTT
d_gene: NA
j_gene: TRBJ2-3
v_gene: TRBV5-1
abundance: few

CDR3aa: CASSELGEQFF
CDR3nt: TGTGCCAGCAGCGAGCTCGGTGAGCAGTTCTTC
d_gene: NA
j_gene: TRBJ2-1
v_gene: TRBV9
abundance: few

CDR3aa: CASFSGNTIYF
CDR3nt: TGTGCCAGCTTCTCTGGAAACACCATATATTTT
d_gene: NA
j_gene: TRBJ1-3
v_gene: TRBV7-9
abundance: NA

CDR3aa: CASSPQGLAGIVQYF
CDR3nt: TGTGCCAGCAGTCCCCAGGGACTAGCGGGAATAGTGCAGTACTTC
d_gene: TRBD2
j_gene: TRBJ2-7
v_gene: TRBV6-1
abundance: few

CDR3aa: CASNLAPVNEQFF
CDR3nt: TGCGCCAGCAACCTAGCACCCGTAAATGAGCAGTTCTTC
d_gene: NA
j_gene: TRBJ2-1
v_gene: TRBV5-1
abundance: few